These T cell receptor beta chains were read from a single sample in a study of blood T cell repertoires in COVID-19. Here immunoSEQ multiplex PCR was the method, and the copy in TCRdb shows in-frame clones only, minus some. The sample consists of roughly 300,000 clones, around 83% of them appearing once. The specimen was peripheral blood. These receptors originate from a woman aged 45-65 years with acute or convalescent COVID-19. CDR3s include the opening cysteine and the closing phenylalanine or tryptophan. The D gene is left open where the match is weak. Clone size is not always given. Where it is, it says once, few, many or a class for expanded clones.

clone size: -; D gene: TRBD2; J gene: TRBJ2-2; V gene: TRBV7-2; CDR3 protein: CASSAAGTSDTGELFF; CDR3 DNA: TGTGCCAGCAGCGCAGCCGGGACTAGTGACACCGGGGAGCTGTTTTTT
clone size: -; D gene: TRBD2; J gene: TRBJ2-5; V gene: TRBV7-9; CDR3 protein: CASSLGTSGRPKETQYF; CDR3 DNA: TGTGCCAGCAGCTTGGGGACTAGCGGGAGGCCCAAAGAGACCCAGTACTTC
clone size: -; D gene: TRBD1; J gene: TRBJ2-7; V gene: TRBV28; CDR3 protein: CASSSTGTGSSYEQYF; CDR3 DNA: TGTGCCAGCAGTTCGACCGGGACAGGGAGCTCCTACGAGCAGTACTTC
clone size: once; D gene: -; J gene: TRBJ2-1; V gene: TRBV21-1; CDR3 protein: CASRRGQNEQFF; CDR3 DNA: TGTGCCAGCAGAAGGGGTCAGAATGAGCAGTTCTTC
clone size: -; D gene: TRBD1; J gene: TRBJ1-1; V gene: TRBV7-2; CDR3 protein: CASSSRGQARTEAFF; CDR3 DNA: TGTGCCAGCAGCTCCCGGGGACAGGCGAGGACTGAAGCTTTCTTT
clone size: -; D gene: TRBD1; J gene: TRBJ2-3; V gene: TRBV2; CDR3 protein: CASRRGGQGPRIAQYF; CDR3 DNA: TGTGCCAGCAGGAGGGGGGGACAGGGCCCACGGATTGCGCAGTATTTT
clone size: -; D gene: -; J gene: TRBJ1-1; V gene: TRBV7-3; CDR3 protein: CASSANSNTEAFF; CDR3 DNA: TGTGCCAGCAGCGCTAACTCGAACACTGAAGCTTTCTTT
clone size: -; D gene: -; J gene: TRBJ1-5; V gene: TRBV4-1; CDR3 protein: CASSQDSTGQLNQPQHF; CDR3 DNA: TGCGCCAGCAGCCAAGATTCTACCGGACAGCTCAATCAGCCCCAGCATTTT
clone size: -; D gene: -; J gene: TRBJ1-1; V gene: TRBV6-6; CDR3 protein: CASSYVLGGRGTEAFF; CDR3 DNA: TGTGCCAGCAGTTACGTCCTCGGGGGTAGGGGAACTGAAGCTTTCTTT
clone size: -; D gene: -; J gene: TRBJ2-1; V gene: TRBV5-8; CDR3 protein: CASSLAGEYINEQFF; CDR3 DNA: TGTGCCAGCAGCTTGGCGGGGGAGTACATCAATGAGCAGTTCTTC